This T cell receptor (beta chain) was sequenced in a study of control samples from healthy donors and cancer patients. The assay was immunoSEQ multiplex PCR, and TCRdb's table has in-frame clones only and misses some. The table includes around 93,000 clones, 80% to 95% detected once. V dropped 2 bases and J dropped 0 bases, with 8 bases sitting between them. The V gene's germline CDR1 is SGHAT and CDR2 FQNNGV. The CDR3 runs 15 residues. The sequence came from a human donor in good health. The donor label of this sample is uncertain. The V and J genes are TRBV11-2 and TRBJ2-1; D is unresolved. The specimen was blood. The CDR3 DNA sequence: TGTGCCAGCAGCTTACTGGGGAACTCCTACAATGAGCAGTTCTTC. Protein sequence: CASSLLGNSYNEQFF.